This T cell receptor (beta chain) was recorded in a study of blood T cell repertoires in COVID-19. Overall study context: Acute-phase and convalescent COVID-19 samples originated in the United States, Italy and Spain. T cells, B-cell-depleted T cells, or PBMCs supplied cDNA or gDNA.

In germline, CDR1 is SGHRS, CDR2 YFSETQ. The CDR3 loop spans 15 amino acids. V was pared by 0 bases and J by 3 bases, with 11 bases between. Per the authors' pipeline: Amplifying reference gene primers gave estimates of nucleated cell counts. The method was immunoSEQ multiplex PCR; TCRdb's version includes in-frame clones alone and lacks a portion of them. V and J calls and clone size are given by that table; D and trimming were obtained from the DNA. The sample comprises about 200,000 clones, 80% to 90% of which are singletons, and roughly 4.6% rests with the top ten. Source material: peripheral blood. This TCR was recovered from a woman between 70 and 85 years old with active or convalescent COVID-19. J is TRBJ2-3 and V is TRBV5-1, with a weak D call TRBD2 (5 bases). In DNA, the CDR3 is TGCGCCAGCAGCTTGGAAAGGGAGTGGACAGATACGCAGTATTTT. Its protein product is CASSLEREWTDTQYF.